These T cell receptor beta chains were read from a single sample in a study of CD8 T cells in Susac syndrome. A single record per CDR3 protein comes from TCRdb applying MiXCR to the immunoSEQ multiplex PCR reads. The sample includes over 150,000 distinct CDR3 sequences, more than 90% of them seen just once. Sequencing input: CD4+ T cells from PBMCs. All receptors come from a human donor with multiple sclerosis. Each CDR3 is given with its conserved first and last residue. Fields, in order: V gene, D gene, clone size, J gene, CDR3 protein, CDR3 DNA. A D gene is named only where the DNA matches it firmly. Only some rows state a clone size, as once, few, many or a class for expanded clones.

TRBV7-8	.	.	TRBJ1-5	CASSLPAGSGQPQHF	TGTGCCAGCAGCTTACCGGCGGGCTCAGGTCAGCCCCAGCATTTT
TRBV20-1	.	.	TRBJ2-5	CSARDLEIQYF	TGCAGTGCTAGAGATCTGGAGATCCAGTACTTC
TRBV30	TRBD1	.	TRBJ1-2	CACTRGLSRGYTF	TGTGCCTGTACCAGGGGGCTTTCTCGTGGCTACACCTTC
TRBV12-3/TRBV12-4	.	.	TRBJ1-1	CASSSLGRDRNTEAFF	TGTGCCAGCAGTTCCTTAGGCCGGGACCGAAACACTGAAGCTTTCTTT
TRBV6-5	.	.	TRBJ2-1	CASSYSTGEVSHEQFF	TGTGCCAGCAGTTACTCCACTGGAGAGGTCTCACATGAGCAGTTCTTC
TRBV29-1	.	.	TRBJ1-1	CSVEGPQGGTEAFF	TGCAGCGTTGAAGGCCCCCAGGGAGGAACTGAAGCTTTCTTT
TRBV30	TRBD2	.	TRBJ2-1	CAWRGTSGMGSSYNEQFF	TGTGCCTGGAGGGGGACTAGCGGGATGGGAAGCTCCTACAATGAGCAGTTCTTC
TRBV9	TRBD1	.	TRBJ2-1	CASSESNRGPPFF	TGTGCCAGCAGCGAGAGCAACAGGGGGCCACCGTTCTTC
TRBV4-2	.	.	TRBJ2-7	CASSQPGRALEQYF	TGTGCCAGCAGCCAGCCCGGCCGGGCGTTGGAGCAGTACTTC
TRBV29-1	TRBD2	.	TRBJ2-2	CSAQGTSNPPVTGELFF	TGCAGCGCACAAGGGACTAGCAATCCCCCGGTGACCGGGGAGCTGTTTTTT
TRBV18	.	once	TRBJ2-7	CASSPPGRENEQYF	TGTGCCAGCTCACCACCGGGAAGAGAGAACGAGCAGTACTTC
TRBV6-5	.	.	TRBJ2-6	CASSRQVSGANVLTF	TGTGCCAGCAGTCGACAGGTCTCTGGGGCCAACGTCCTGACTTTC
TRBV9	.	.	TRBJ2-1	CASSVVGDTYNEQFF	TGTGCCAGCAGCGTAGTAGGGGACACGTACAATGAGCAGTTCTTC
TRBV7-9	TRBD1	.	TRBJ1-6	CASSLDRVESPLHF	TGTGCCAGCAGCTTGGACAGGGTAGAATCACCCCTCCACTTT
TRBV18	.	.	TRBJ2-3	CASSPDQGQDTQYF	TGTGCCAGCTCACCAGATCAGGGTCAGGATACGCAGTATTTT
TRBV24-1	.	.	TRBJ1-2	CATSGFSGYTF	TGTGCCACCAGTGGCTTCAGTGGCTACACCTTC
TRBV20-1	TRBD2	.	TRBJ2-5	CSAPGLAAQETQYF	TGCAGTGCTCCGGGACTAGCGGCCCAAGAGACCCAGTACTTC
TRBV28	.	few	TRBJ2-3	CASSLSADTQYF	TGTGCCAGCAGTTTATCGGCAGATACGCAGTATTTT
TRBV9	.	.	TRBJ1-3	CASSARDFSGNTIYF	TGTGCCAGCAGCGCCAGGGATTTCTCTGGAAACACCATATATTTT
TRBV4-1	TRBD2	.	TRBJ2-1	CASSQDPSSGLNNEQFF	TGCGCCAGCAGCCAAGATCCAAGTAGCGGGCTAAACAATGAGCAGTTCTTC
TRBV20-1	TRBD2	.	TRBJ2-4	CSASTRRGRENIQYF	TGCAGTGCTAGCACGCGGCGGGGGAGAGAAAACATTCAGTACTTC
TRBV19	TRBD2	.	TRBJ2-3	CACRTGLAGFPDTQYF	TGTGCCTGCAGAACCGGACTAGCGGGGTTCCCTGATACGCAGTATTTT
TRBV4-1	TRBD1	.	TRBJ2-7	CASSQDGTGGGEQYF	TGCGCCAGCAGCCAAGACGGGACAGGGGGTGGCGAGCAGTACTTC
TRBV7-9	.	.	TRBJ2-6	CASSHPGPGGANVLTF	TGTGCCAGCAGCCACCCTGGCCCGGGAGGGGCCAACGTCCTGACTTTC
TRBV6-5	.	.	TRBJ2-1	CASSYGGTLNEQFF	TGTGCCAGCAGTTACGGAGGGACTCTCAATGAGCAGTTCTTC
TRBV29-1	.	.	TRBJ2-2	CSVLPIGGELFF	TGCAGCGTTCTACCAATCGGCGGGGAGCTGTTTTTT
TRBV27	.	.	TRBJ1-2	CASSKDLFYGYTF	TGTGCCAGCAGTAAAGACCTGTTCTATGGCTACACCTTC
TRBV5-6	.	.	TRBJ2-7	CASSLVSGYEQYF	TGTGCCAGCAGCTTGGTATCAGGCTACGAGCAGTACTTC
TRBV3-1	.	.	TRBJ2-7	CASSQRSVAPYEQYF	TGTGCCAGCAGCCAACGGTCTGTGGCCCCCTACGAGCAGTACTTC